This TCR beta chain comes out of a study of patients and donors after allogeneic stem cell transplantation. This clonotype has just a few counts. Each CDR3 protein gets one entry after TCRdb re-called the RT-PCR reads with MiXCR. The table shows about 160,000 distinct CDR3 sequences, with about 30% occurring only once. The germline V gene has CDR1 SNHLY and CDR2 FYNNEI. The CDR3 is 17 residues long. The ends were cut back, 7 bases at V and 0 bases at J, with 19 bases in the middle. The sequencing input was blood, either unsorted or a sorted T cell fraction (not recorded which). The V gene is TRBV2, the J gene TRBJ1-5; no firm D call. This clonotype originated in a human donor who was either an allogeneic HSCT recipient or a stem cell or donor lymphocyte infusion donor (not recorded which). It is not recorded whose cells these are; they may come from a transplant donor. Written as DNA, the CDR3 is TGTGCCAGCACCACGCGGGGTCTTGATTATAGCAATCAGCCCCAGCATTTT. Its translation: CASTTRGLDYSNQPQHF.